This TCR beta chain is drawn from a study of blood T cell repertoires in COVID-19 (dated by TCRdb to the early 2020s). About the study as a whole: The collaborator samples originated in the United States, Italy and Spain and spanned the acute and convalescent phases of COVID-19. The material from the prospective study consisted of cDNA or gDNA derived from T cells, B-cell-depleted T cells, or PBMCs. Subjects who had been exposed to COVID-19, were actively infected with it, or had recovered from it provided the deeply sampled blood TCRbeta repertoires that made up the dataset. The repertoires were released in a freely available public database intended as a resource for research on the immune response to SARS-CoV-2. The samples were drawn from two sources: the first 160 participants of the ongoing ImmuneRACE study, and 1,254 subjects contributed by 6 global collaborators. A de-identified subject ID, COVID-19 status, age in years and sex were almost always included in the sample metadata. Where available, HLA class I and class II types were taken from metadata supplied by the sample provider and were not determined by assay-based typing. Broader findings and caveats from the paper: Clinical and demographic metadata were provided uncurated, with the amount varying by source and participant.

In regard to this clone: Its antigen is still unknown. There are no base qualities to consult, and no much larger clone falls within one base.

Trimming costs V 5 bases and J 9 bases, and their ends lie 12 bases apart. Its CDR3 holds 12 amino acids, cysteine through phenylalanine. Solely the CDR3 DNA is kept, with 36 bases framed from the first base. CDR1 is given as MNHEY and CDR2 as SVGEGT, both from the germline V gene. In the prospective study, participants were roughly 18 to 100 years old, resided in under 30 geographic areas of the United States, and were enrolled through a virtual design. In the prospective study, participants were assigned to cohorts based on the clinical history participants reported in a screening survey and a study questionnaire. Recovered participants in ImmuneRACE Cohort 3 were defined as having two consecutive negative NP/OP PCR tests, clearance from a healthcare professional, or resolution of symptoms. Each participant in the prospective study had whole blood, serum and a nasopharyngeal or oropharyngeal swab collected by mobile phlebotomists. Over a roughly 2-month period, participants in the prospective study had the option of providing additional blood draws and questionnaires. Before DNA extraction, prospective study blood samples were shipped either frozen or at room temperature.

TCRbeta CDR3 regions were amplified from genomic DNA by means of the immunoSEQ Assay, a bias-controlled multiplex PCR. The study's processing was this. The number of nucleated cells in each sample was estimated by amplification of reference gene primers within the assay. To quantify the absolute abundance of each unique TCRbeta CDR3 rearrangement, sequence reads were collapsed and filtered. For each sample, productive Simpson clonality was calculated as the square root of Simpson's diversity index over productive rearrangements. In its TCRdb copy, this immuneACCESS table keeps in-frame sequences only and misses some clones. Where compared with another copy, unresolved V genes explain less than half of these, and the others have no known cause. That table supplies the V and J calls and clone size; D and trimming were determined from the DNA. Present in this sample are 390,000 or so clones, roughly four fifths of which were seen just once. About 5% of the sample belongs to the ten largest clones.

The clonotype originates from a woman in her fifties or sixties who had recovered from COVID-19. The rearrangement joined TRBV6-2 or TRBV6-3 to TRBJ2-3, with the D gene too uncertain to name. Sequences were obtained from PBMCs or T cells enriched from blood (not recorded which). The CDR3 reads CASSPDSPTQYF. The sequenced DNA is TGTGCCAGCAGTCCCGACTCTCCCACGCAGTATTTT.